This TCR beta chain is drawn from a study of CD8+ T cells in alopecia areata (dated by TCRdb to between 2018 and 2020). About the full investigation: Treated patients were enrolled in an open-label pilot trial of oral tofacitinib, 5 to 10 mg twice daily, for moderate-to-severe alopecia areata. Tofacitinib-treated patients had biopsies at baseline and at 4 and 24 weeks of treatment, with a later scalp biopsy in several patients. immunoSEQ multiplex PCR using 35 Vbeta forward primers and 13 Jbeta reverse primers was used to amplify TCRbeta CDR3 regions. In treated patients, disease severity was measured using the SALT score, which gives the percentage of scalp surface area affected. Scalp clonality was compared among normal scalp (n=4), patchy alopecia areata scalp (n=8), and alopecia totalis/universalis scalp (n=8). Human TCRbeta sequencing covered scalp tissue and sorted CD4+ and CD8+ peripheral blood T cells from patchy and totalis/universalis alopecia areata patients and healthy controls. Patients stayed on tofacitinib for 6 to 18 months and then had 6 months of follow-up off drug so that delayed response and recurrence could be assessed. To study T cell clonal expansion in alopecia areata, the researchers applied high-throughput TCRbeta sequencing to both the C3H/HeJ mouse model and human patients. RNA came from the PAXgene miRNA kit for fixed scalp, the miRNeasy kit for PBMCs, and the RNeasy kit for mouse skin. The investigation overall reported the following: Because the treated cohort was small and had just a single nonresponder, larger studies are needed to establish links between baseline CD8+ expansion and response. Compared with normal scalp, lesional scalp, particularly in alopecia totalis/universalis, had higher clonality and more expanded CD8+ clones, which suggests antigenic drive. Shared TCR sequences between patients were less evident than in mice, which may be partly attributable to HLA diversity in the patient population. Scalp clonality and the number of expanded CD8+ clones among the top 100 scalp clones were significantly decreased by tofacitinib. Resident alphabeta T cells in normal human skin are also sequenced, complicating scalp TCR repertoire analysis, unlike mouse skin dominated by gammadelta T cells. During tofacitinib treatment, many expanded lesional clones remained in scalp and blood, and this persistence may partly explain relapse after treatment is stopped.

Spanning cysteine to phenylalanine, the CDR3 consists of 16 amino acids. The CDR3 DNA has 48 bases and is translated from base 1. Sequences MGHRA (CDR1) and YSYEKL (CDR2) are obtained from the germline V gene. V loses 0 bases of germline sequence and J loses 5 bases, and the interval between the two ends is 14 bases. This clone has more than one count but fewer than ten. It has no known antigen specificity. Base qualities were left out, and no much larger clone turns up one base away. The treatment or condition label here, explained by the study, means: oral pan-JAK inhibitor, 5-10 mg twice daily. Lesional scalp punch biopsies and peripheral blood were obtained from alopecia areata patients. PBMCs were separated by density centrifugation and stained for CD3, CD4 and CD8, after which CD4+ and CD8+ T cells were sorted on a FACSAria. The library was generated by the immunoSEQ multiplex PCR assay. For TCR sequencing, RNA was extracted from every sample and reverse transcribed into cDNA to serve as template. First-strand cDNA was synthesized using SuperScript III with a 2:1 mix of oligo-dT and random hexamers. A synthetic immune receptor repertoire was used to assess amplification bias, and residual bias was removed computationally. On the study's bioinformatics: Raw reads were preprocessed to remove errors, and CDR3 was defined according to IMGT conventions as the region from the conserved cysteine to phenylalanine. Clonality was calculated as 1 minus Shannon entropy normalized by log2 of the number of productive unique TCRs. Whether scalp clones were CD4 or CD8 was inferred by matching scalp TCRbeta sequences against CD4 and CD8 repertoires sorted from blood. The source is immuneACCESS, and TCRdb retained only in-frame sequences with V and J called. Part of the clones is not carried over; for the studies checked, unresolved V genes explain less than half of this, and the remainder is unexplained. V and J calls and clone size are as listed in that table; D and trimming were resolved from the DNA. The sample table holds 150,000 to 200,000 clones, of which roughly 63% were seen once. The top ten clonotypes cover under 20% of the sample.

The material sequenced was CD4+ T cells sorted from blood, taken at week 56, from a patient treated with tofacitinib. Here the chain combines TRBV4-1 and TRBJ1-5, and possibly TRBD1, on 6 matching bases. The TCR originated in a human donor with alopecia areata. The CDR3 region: CASSQDGGWADQPQHF. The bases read TGCGCCAGCAGCCAAGATGGGGGCTGGGCCGATCAGCCCCAGCATTTT.